This paragraph covers one T cell receptor (beta chain) sequence. The length of the CDR3 is 15 residues. V was pared by 4 bases and J by 3 bases, with 5 bases of the junction left unmatched. The germline V gene has CDR1 SGHVS and CDR2 FQNEAQ. The data derive from a study of OX40 agonist ivuxolimab in advanced cancers. Assay used: immunoSEQ multiplex PCR; TCRdb lists only in-frame clones, some missing. This table has some 44,000 clones, 82% appearing once. The chain carries TRBV7-8 and TRBJ2-7; TRBD2 matches 11 bases. This sequence was found in an adult with an advanced solid tumor such as melanoma, head and neck, liver or kidney cancer. The material was CD4+ or CD8+ T cells sorted from blood, obtained in a trial of the OX40 agonist ivuxolimab. CDR3: CASSYRTSGHYEQYF. CDR3 bases: TGTGCCAGCAGCTACCGGACTAGCGGGCACTACGAGCAGTACTTC. The variable domain in full, with the rest retrieved from reference TRBV7-8 and TRBJ2-7, is GAGVSQSPRYKVAKRGQDVALRCDPISGHVSLFWYQQALGQGPEFLTYFQNEAQLDKSGLPSDRFFAERPEGSVSTLKIQRTQQEDSAVYLCASSYRTSGHYEQYFGPGTRLTVT.